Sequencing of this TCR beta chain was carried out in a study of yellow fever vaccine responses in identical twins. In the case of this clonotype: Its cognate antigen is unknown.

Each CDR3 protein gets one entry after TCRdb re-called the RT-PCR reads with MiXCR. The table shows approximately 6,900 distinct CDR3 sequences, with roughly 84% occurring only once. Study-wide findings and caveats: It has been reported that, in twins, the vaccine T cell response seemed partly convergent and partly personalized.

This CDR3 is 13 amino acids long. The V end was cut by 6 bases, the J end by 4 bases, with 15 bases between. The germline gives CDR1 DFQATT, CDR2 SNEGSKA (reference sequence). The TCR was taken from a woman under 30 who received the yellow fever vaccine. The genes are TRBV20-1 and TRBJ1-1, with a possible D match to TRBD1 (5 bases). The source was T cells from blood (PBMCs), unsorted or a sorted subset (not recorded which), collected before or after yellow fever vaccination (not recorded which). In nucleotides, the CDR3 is TGCAGTGCGGATCGATCGGGGGTCACTGAAGCTTTCTTT. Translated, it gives CSADRSGVTEAFF.